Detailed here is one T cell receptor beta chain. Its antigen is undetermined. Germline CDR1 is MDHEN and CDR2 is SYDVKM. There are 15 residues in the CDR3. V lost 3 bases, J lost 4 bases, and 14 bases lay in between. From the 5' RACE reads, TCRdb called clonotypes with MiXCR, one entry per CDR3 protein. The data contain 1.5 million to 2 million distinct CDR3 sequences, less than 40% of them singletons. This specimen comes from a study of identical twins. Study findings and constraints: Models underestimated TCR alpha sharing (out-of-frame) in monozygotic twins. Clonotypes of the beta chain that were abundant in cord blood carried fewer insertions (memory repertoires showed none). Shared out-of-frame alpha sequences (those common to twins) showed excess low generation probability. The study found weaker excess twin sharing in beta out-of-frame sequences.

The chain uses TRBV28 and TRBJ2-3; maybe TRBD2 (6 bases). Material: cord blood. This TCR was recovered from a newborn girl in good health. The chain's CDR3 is CASSFIGTGADTQYF. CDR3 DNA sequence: TGTGCCAGCAGTTTTATTGGGACGGGGGCAGATACGCAGTATTTT.